Sequencing of this T cell receptor beta chain was carried out in a study of cytomegalovirus exposure and HLA in healthy donors (dated by TCRdb to about 2017). For the wider study: A later analysis indicated that the 90 to 150 validation repertoires were generated on the platform also employed for the 666 repertoires of the first cohort. The study aimed to test whether signatures of past pathogen exposure could be identified by cataloging public T cell receptors. Besides the first cohort of roughly 640 subjects, a separate validation cohort made up of 95 to 150 different subjects was used. To predict cytomegalovirus infection status, the study combined high-throughput TCR immunosequencing, statistical association of individual TCRs with disease status, and machine learning.

The CDR3 spans 17 residues, from the cysteine through the phenylalanine. The retained sequence is limited to the CDR3, 51 bases, with the frame set at the first base. Based on the germline V gene, the CDR1 and CDR2 sequences are MGHRA and YSYEKL. V is cut by 4 bases and J by 1 base, and the space between the germline ends is 17 bases. Libraries were constructed by the immunoSEQ multiplex PCR assay. As for how the authors treated the data: A statistical classification framework was built for diagnosing cytomegalovirus status from the catalog of TCR beta chain sequences. TCRdb holds this immuneACCESS table with in-frame rearrangements only. Some clones are missing; in checked studies, unresolved V genes explain under half, and the rest has no known cause. That table gives V, J and clone size, and the DNA gave D and trimming. Counted in this sample were fewer than 60,000 clones; approximately 93% of them appeared once. The top ten hold roughly 1.8% of the sample.

Donors formed part of the validation cohort, which comprised over a hundred subjects and was distinct from the first cohort of 690 or so subjects. Results and caveats for the whole study, not just this receptor: It was suggested by the authors that the approach could potentially be generalized to other disease states and immunological phenotypes. The classifier was reported to diagnose cytomegalovirus status with high specificity and sensitivity in both the original and validation cohorts. The study gave a list of about 150 TCR beta chains associated with cytomegalovirus. All 120 or so repertoires were used to score co-occurrence in the validation cohort in a later analysis, because that analysis had no HLA typing for the cohort. A few of the identified cytomegalovirus-associated TCR beta chains were confirmed in vitro to be specific for cytomegalovirus antigens. Most TCR sequences were observed very rarely across donors, whereas some public TCRs were present in many individuals. Of the cluster scores, roughly 95% were above 0 in a later analysis, which found that TCRs clustered in the first cohort also tended to co-occur in the approximately 120 validation repertoires.

Of note for this clone: Its antigen specificity is not known. Per-base quality was not reported, and no clone a single base away is much larger than it.

The TCR sequence derives from a woman aged 18-29 years in good health and CMV-seropositive. The V gene is TRBV4-1 and the J gene is TRBJ2-1; possibly the D gene is TRBD1, per 5 matching bases. Sequencing used PBMCs. Here is the DNA: TGCGCCAGCAGCCCATACCCCTCGACAGCATCCTACAATGAGCAGTTCTTC. It encodes CASSPYPSTASYNEQFF.